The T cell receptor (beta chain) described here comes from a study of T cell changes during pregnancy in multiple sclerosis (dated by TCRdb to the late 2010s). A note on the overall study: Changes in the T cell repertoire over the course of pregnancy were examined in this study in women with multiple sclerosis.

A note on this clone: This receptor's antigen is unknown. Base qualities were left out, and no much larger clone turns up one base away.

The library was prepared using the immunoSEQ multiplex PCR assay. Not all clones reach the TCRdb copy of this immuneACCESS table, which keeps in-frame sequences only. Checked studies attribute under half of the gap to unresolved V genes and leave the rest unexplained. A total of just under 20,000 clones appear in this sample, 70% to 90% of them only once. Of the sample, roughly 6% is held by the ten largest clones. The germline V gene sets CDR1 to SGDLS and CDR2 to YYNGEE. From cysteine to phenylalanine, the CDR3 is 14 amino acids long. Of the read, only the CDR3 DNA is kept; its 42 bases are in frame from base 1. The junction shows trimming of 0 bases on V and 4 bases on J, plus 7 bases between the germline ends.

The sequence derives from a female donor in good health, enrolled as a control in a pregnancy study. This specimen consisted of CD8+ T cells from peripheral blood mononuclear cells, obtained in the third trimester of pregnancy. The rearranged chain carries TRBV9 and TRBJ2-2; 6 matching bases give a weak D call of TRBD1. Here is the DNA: TGTGCCAGCAGCGTAGGCAGGGGCACCGGGGAGCTGTTTTTT. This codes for CASSVGRGTGELFF.